The rows below give T cell receptor beta chains drawn from one sample of a study of technical replicates of blood from several donors. Measured with immunoSEQ multiplex PCR; TCRdb has only the in-frame clones, and not every one. This sample has about 97,000 clones, with around 96% found just once. The sample was T cells isolated from PBMCs. The receptors were gathered from a human donor in good health. Both conserved end residues are part of each CDR3. The D gene is left open where the match is weak. Rows give clone size only sometimes, using once, few, many, or a class for an expanded clone.

-	-	TRBV11-2	TRBJ1-1	TGTGCCAGCACCACTATACAGGGTCAGAGGAACACTGAAGCTTTCTTT	CASTTIQGQRNTEAFF
TRBD2	-	TRBV27	TRBJ2-1	TGTGCCAGCAGTTTACCCGGACTAGCGGGAGTTGAGCAGTTCTTC	CASSLPGLAGVEQFF
TRBD2	once	TRBV9	TRBJ2-1	TGTGCCAGCAGCGCACGGACTAGCGGATACTTTAGGGGGACCTACAATGAGCAGTTCTTC	CASSARTSGYFRGTYNEQFF
-	-	TRBV5-1	TRBJ1-2	TGCGCCAGCAGCTTGTCGGTCCCTAATGGCTACACCTTC	CASSLSVPNGYTF
-	-	TRBV9	TRBJ1-2	TGTGCCAGCAGCGAGCACGAGGGCTATGGCTACACCTTC	CASSEHEGYGYTF
TRBD2	-	TRBV28	TRBJ2-7	TGTGCCAGCAGTTCCCTAGCGGGAGGGTTCTACGAGCAGTACTTC	CASSSLAGGFYEQYF
TRBD2	-	TRBV6-1	TRBJ2-3	TGTGCCAGCAGGGGACTAGCGGGGGGGCCAGATACGCAGTATTTT	CASRGLAGGPDTQYF
TRBD2	once	TRBV5-1	TRBJ2-5	TGCGCCAGCAGCCGGGGGGGGACTAGCGGGAGTTTCGGAGAGACCCAGTACTTC	CASSRGGTSGSFGETQYF
TRBD1	-	TRBV4-1	TRBJ1-6	TGCGCCAGCAGCCAAGCGACAGGGACCGCGCCACCCCTCCACTTT	CASSQATGTAPPLHF
TRBD1	-	TRBV7-9	TRBJ1-1	TGTGCCAGCAGCTTAGCTCTGACAGGGTACATGAACACTGAAGCTTTCTTT	CASSLALTGYMNTEAFF
-	-	TRBV18	TRBJ2-7	TGTGCCAGCTCACCAATTCCTTCGAGCTCCTACGAGCAGTACTTC	CASSPIPSSSYEQYF
-	-	TRBV5-6	TRBJ1-1	TGTGCCAGCCGGAGAAAACGGAACACTGAAGCTTTCTTT	CASRRKRNTEAFF
-	-	TRBV28	TRBJ2-7	TGTGCCAGTAATGGGCTTAACTACGAGCAGTACTTC	CASNGLNYEQYF
TRBD1	-	TRBV12-5	TRBJ2-6	TGTGCTAGTGGTTTGATCCTTACAGGGGACCTCTACTCTGGGGCCAACGTCCTGACTTTC	CASGLILTGDLYSGANVLTF
-	-	TRBV6-5	TRBJ1-3	TGTGCCAGCAGTTACGAGGAGGGTTCAGTTCGAAACACCATATATTTT	CASSYEEGSVRNTIYF
TRBD2	-	TRBV5-1	TRBJ2-7	TGCGCCAGCAGCTTGCCCACGGCTCCAGCGGGAGGCTCGGGTTCCTACGAGCAGTACTTC	CASSLPTAPAGGSGSYEQYF
TRBD1	-	TRBV28	TRBJ2-7	TGTGCCAGCAGTTCCCTCGGGACAGGTTACACCTACGAGCAGTACTTC	CASSSLGTGYTYEQYF